This T cell receptor (beta chain) is from a study of T cells after somatic rescue of genetic block. Only in-frame clones appear in the TCRdb table, and some are missing; sequencing was by immunoSEQ multiplex PCR. The top ten clones hold around 3% of a sample with some 67,000 clones, about 91% of them seen once. CDR1 and CDR2 (germline): LNHDA, SQIVND (reference sequence). V lost 1 base and J lost 4, with 8 bases in between. This CDR3 has 14 amino acids. The TCR originated in a man aged 35-49 years. The gene calls are TRBV19 and TRBJ1-5, with TRBD1 as a possible D gene (5 bases). Sequencing was done on a sample of peripheral blood mononuclear cells (PBMCs). CDR3 bases: TGTGCCAGTAGTATAGGGGGCAATAATCAGCCCCAGCATTTT. Its translation is CASSIGGNNQPQHF.